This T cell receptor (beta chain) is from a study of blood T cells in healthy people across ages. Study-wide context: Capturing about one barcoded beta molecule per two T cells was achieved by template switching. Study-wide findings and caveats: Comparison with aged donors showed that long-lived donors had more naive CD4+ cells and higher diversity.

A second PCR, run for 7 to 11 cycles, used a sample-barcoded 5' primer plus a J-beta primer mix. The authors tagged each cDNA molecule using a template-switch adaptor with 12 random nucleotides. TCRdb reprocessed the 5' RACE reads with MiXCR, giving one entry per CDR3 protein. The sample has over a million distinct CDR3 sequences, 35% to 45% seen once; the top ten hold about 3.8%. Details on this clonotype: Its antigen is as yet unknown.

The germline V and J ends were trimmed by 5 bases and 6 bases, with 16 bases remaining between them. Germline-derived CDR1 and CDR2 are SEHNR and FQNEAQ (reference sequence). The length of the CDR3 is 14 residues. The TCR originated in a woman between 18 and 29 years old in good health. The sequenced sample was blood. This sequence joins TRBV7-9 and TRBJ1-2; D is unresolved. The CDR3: CASSHEHGEDGYTF. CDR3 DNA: TGTGCCAGCAGCCACGAACATGGAGAGGATGGCTACACCTTC. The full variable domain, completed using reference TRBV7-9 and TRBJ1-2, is DTGVSQNPRHKITKRGQNVTFRCDPISEHNRLYWYRQTLGQGPEFLTYFQNEAQLEKSRLLSDRFSAERPKGSFSTLEIQRTEQGDSAMYLCASSHEHGEDGYTFGSGTRLTVV.